Following are 19 T cell receptor beta chains from one sample sequenced in a study of beta chain features in type 1 diabetes. No antigen has been identified for these receptors. Findings and limits, study-wide: Across all four CD4+ subsets, people with type 1 diabetes showed modestly shorter TCRB CDR3s.

Sequencing targeted expressed TCRB transcripts, as all isolated RNA had been reverse transcribed. Profiling relied on immunoSEQ multiplex PCR, and the TCRdb table lists in-frame clones only, not all of them. Of some 700,000 clones listed, around 15% are singletons. Sequencing was performed on naive CD4+ T cells from blood. The source is a man younger than 35 with type 1 diabetes.

V gene TRBV18 combines with J gene TRBJ2-3, with 7 bases fitting TRBD1. Per the germline V gene, CDR1 is KGHSH and CDR2 is LQKENI. Trimming at V came to 4 bases and at J to 6 bases, leaving 7 bases not matched to a gene. CDR3 length: 14 residues. The CDR3: CASSQGAQGDTQYF. The CDR3 nucleotides are TGTGCCAGCTCACAGGGGGCGCAAGGGGATACGCAGTATTTT.

The rearrangement joins TRBV5-1 to TRBJ2-7; 8 positions agree with TRBD1. The CDR3 is 14 residues long. Germline V gene data show CDR1 as SGHRS and CDR2 as YFSETQ. V shed 4 bases, J shed 3 bases, and the junction held 6 bases outside the gene matches. CDR3 region: CASSMGQAVYEQYF. In DNA form, the CDR3 reads TGCGCCAGCAGCATGGGACAGGCAGTCTACGAGCAGTACTTC.

This chain links TRBV6-5 with TRBJ1-6; D remains unclear. CDR3 length equals 16 residues. Germline lookup yields CDR1 MNHEY and CDR2 SVGAGI. V gave up 0 bases and J gave up 14 bases, with 20 bases separating them. CDR3 DNA sequence: TGTGCCAGCAGTTACTCGCAGACCGGTGGGGATTTGTCCCTCCACTTT. It encodes CASSYSQTGGDLSLHF.

This clone was counted a few times. The gene calls are TRBV29-1 and TRBJ1-2; 11 bases align to TRBD1. V lost 3 bases and J lost 1; bases outside the gene matches: 1. Germline V gene data show CDR1 as SQVTM and CDR2 as ANQGSEA. This CDR3 has 14 residues. The CDR3 nucleotides are TGCAGCGTTGATGGGACAGGGGGTAACTATGGCTACACCTTC. It yields the protein CSVDGTGGNYGYTF.

This clone was found a few times. The chain combines TRBV4-1 with TRBJ1-5; TRBD1 is a possible D gene (5 bases). Between the trimmed V and J ends, which lost 4 bases and 3 bases, there was a span of 22 bases. CDR1 is MGHRA, CDR2 YSYEKL, per germline. The CDR3 runs to 18 residues. The CDR3 sequence: CASSPWHIGADPNQPQHF. In DNA, the CDR3 is TGCGCCAGCAGCCCCTGGCATATAGGGGCCGACCCCAATCAGCCCCAGCATTTT.

The chain is built from TRBV6-1 and TRBJ1-2, with no clear D. Between the trimmed V and J ends, which lost 2 bases and 6 bases, there was a span of 10 bases. Germline values: CDR1 MNHNS, CDR2 SASEGT. CDR3 length equals 13 residues. CDR3 sequence (DNA): TGTGCCAGCAGTGAACTGGGTAGGAATGGCTACACCTTC. This gives the protein CASSELGRNGYTF.

As to this clone: Within the sample, other DNA sequences also encode this same CDR3. The chain couples TRBV18 to TRBJ1-5; TRBD1 aligns across 10 bases. Germline V gene sequence: CDR1 KGHSH, CDR2 LQKENI. CDR3 length: 14 amino acids. Germline trimming cut 3 bases from V and 4 bases from J; bases unmatched to any gene: 0. For the CDR3, the DNA is TGTGCCAGCTCACCGGACAGGGGGAATCAGCCCCAGCATTTT. This sequence encodes CASSPDRGNQPQHF.

J is TRBJ2-7 and V is TRBV29-1, with D unresolved. Per germline, CDR1 SQVTM and CDR2 ANQGSEA. The V and J ends lost 7 bases and 6 bases respectively, with 13 bases between them. The CDR3 is made up of 11 amino acids. The CDR3 DNA is TGCAGCGCCGCTCTAACTCTCGAGCAGTACTTC. Translating gives CSAALTLEQYF.

This clone has a handful of counts. The genes are TRBV30 and TRBJ2-3; 11 bases are a match to TRBD2. The length of the CDR3 is 15 residues. V trimming: 3 bases; J trimming: 5 bases; junction bases outside the gene matches: 7. Germline values: CDR1 GTSNPN, CDR2 SVGIG (reference sequence). The CDR3 DNA follows: TGTGCCTGGAGCGAGACTAGCGGGGTTGTAGATACGCAGTATTTT. This gives the protein CAWSETSGVVDTQYF.

The chain carries TRBV7-9 and TRBJ1-2; D is undetermined. This CDR3 has 13 amino acids. Germline CDR1 and CDR2: SEHNR and FQNEAQ (reference sequence). Trimming shortened V by 5 bases and J by 5 bases, and 12 bases separated the two germline ends. CDR3 bases: TGTGCCAGCAGCGCTCGTAACGTTTATGGCTACACCTTC. This translates into CASSARNVYGYTF.

This chain connects TRBV13 to TRBJ1-5, with D unresolved. Germline CDR1 reads PRHDT; CDR2 reads FYEKMQ (reference sequence). Trimming stripped 1 base from V and 0 bases from J, with 7 bases between. The CDR3 runs 15 residues. The CDR3 sequence: CASSLARDSNQPQHF. In DNA, the CDR3 is TGTGCCAGCAGCTTAGCAAGGGATAGCAATCAGCCCCAGCATTTT.

The rearrangement links TRBV23-1 to TRBJ2-3; 9 nucleotides align to TRBD1. TRBV23-1 is an open reading frame whose function is uncertain. Trimming took 1 base from V and 6 from J; bases not matched to a gene: 11. The CDR3 consists of 17 residues. The CDR3 loop reads CASSQFLTGGRLDTQYF. The CDR3 DNA follows: TGCGCCAGCAGTCAATTCTTGACAGGGGGTCGACTGGATACGCAGTATTTT.

As regards this clone: This sample also contains other DNA sequences that code for the same CDR3. V is TRBV29-1 and J is TRBJ2-5; D is uncertain. The CDR3 has 12 amino acids. Trimming left V 6 bases short and J 2 bases short, with 10 bases between. Germline V gives CDR1 SQVTM, CDR2 ANQGSEA. CDR3 sequence (DNA): TGCAGCGTCCTAACAGTTCAAGAGACCCAGTACTTC. This gives the protein CSVLTVQETQYF. Supplemented by reference TRBV29-1 and TRBJ2-5, the full variable domain reads SAVISQKPSRDICQRGTSLTIQCQVDSQVTMMFWYRQQPGQSLTLIATANQGSEATYESGFVIDKFPISRPNLTFSTLTVSNMSPEDSSIYLCSVLTVQETQYFGPGTRLLVL.

The chain recombines TRBV6-5 with TRBJ2-7; D unclear. V shed 6 bases and J shed 4 bases, with 10 bases lying between them. The CDR3 consists of 12 residues. The germline V gene has CDR1 MNHEY and CDR2 SVGAGI. The CDR3 nucleotides read TGTGCCAGCAGATCAAATCATTACGAGCAGTACTTC. Amino acid sequence: CASRSNHYEQYF.

The chain has TRBV30 and TRBJ1-3; D gene ambiguous. V dropped 1 base and J dropped 0 bases, with 10 bases sitting between them. Per germline, CDR1 GTSNPN and CDR2 SVGIG (reference sequence). The CDR3 has 15 residues. Written as DNA, the CDR3 is TGTGCCTGGAGTGGCGGGTGGAGCTCTGGAAACACCATATATTTT. It yields the protein CAWSGGWSSGNTIYF.

A few counts support this clone. CDR3 sequence reads: CASSLYGQGNTGELFF. The DNA for the CDR3 is TGTGCCAGCAGCTTATATGGCCAGGGCAACACCGGGGAGCTGTTTTTT. The chain recombines TRBV11-2 with TRBJ2-2, with D possibly matching TRBD1 (5 bases). The CDR3 has 16 amino acids. V lost 2 bases and J 2 bases, leaving 12 bases between the germline ends. CDR1 is SGHAT and CDR2 is FQNNGV in the germline V gene.

The chain combines TRBV7-9 with TRBJ1-2; TRBD1 matches at 9 bases. Germline lookup yields CDR1 SEHNR and CDR2 FQNEAQ (reference sequence). This CDR3 has 14 residues. J was trimmed by 2 bases and V by 10 bases; bases with no gene match: 8. CDR3 sequence reads: CAIPGQGPNYGYTF. CDR3 DNA sequence: TGTGCCATCCCGGGACAGGGCCCGAACTATGGCTACACCTTC.

J is TRBJ1-1 and V is TRBV7-9, with D tentatively TRBD1 (5 bases). Germline assignment: CDR1 SEHNR and CDR2 FQNEAQ (reference sequence). The CDR3 covers 13 residues. The V and J ends lost 2 bases and 4 bases respectively, with 8 bases between them. The CDR3 loop reads CASSLLGGTEAFF. The CDR3 DNA reads TGTGCCAGCAGCTTATTGGGGGGCACTGAAGCTTTCTTT.

The chain carries TRBV7-6 and TRBJ1-5, with 12 bases identical to TRBD1. Germline trimming cut 0 bases from V and 4 bases from J; bases unmatched to any gene: 10. CDR3 length: 19 residues. Germline V gene sequence: CDR1 SGHVS, CDR2 FNYEAQ. The CDR3 nucleotides are TGTGCCAGCAGCTTAGCCGGTGGGACAGGGGGCACTAGGAATCAGCCCCAGCATTTT. Amino acid sequence: CASSLAGGTGGTRNQPQHF.